This T cell receptor (beta chain) was sequenced in a study of shared clonotypes between healthy human individuals. General study points: Naive subsets tended to show greater estimated richness than memory subsets.

Notes on this clone: The antigen remains unidentified.

Sequenced by immunoSEQ multiplex PCR; TCRdb stores in-frame clones only, minus some. Here the sample spans 190,000 or so clones, 66% being singletons. The clonotype comes from a man aged 30 to 39 in good health. The sequenced material came from memory CD4+ T cells sorted from blood. Stated subset: CD45RA-negative fraction.

This chain's CDR3 is CSAGTVYGYTF. The CDR3 nucleotides are TGCAGTGCCGGGACGGTCTATGGCTACACCTTC. This chain links TRBV20-1 with TRBJ1-2; TRBD1 might be the D (5 bases). CDR1 and CDR2 from the germline V gene are DFQATT and SNEGSKA (reference sequence). The V gene lost 6 bases and the J gene lost 4 bases, with 9 bases spanning the gap. This CDR3 has 11 amino acids.